The 16 T cell receptor beta chains below were found in one sample sequenced in a study of blood T cell repertoires in COVID-19. Measured with immunoSEQ multiplex PCR; TCRdb has only the in-frame clones, and not every one. The sample has 300,000 or so clones, roughly 84% seen once. The specimen sequenced was peripheral blood. These receptors came from a man aged 50-60 years with active or convalescent COVID-19.

The chain is built from TRBV30 and TRBJ2-3; TRBD2 aligns across 8 bases. The germline CDR1 and CDR2 sequences are GTSNPN and SVGIG (reference sequence). This CDR3 is 14 amino acids long. V lost 2 bases to trimming and J lost 6 bases; unmatched junction nucleotides: 7. CDR3: CAWSTSGSSDTQYF. CDR3 DNA sequence: TGTGCCTGGAGTACAAGCGGGAGTAGCGATACGCAGTATTTT.

This CDR3 is CAWSFRAYGYTF. DNA of the CDR3: TGTGCCTGGAGTTTCAGGGCCTATGGCTACACCTTC. This chain joins TRBV30 and TRBJ1-2, with D possibly being TRBD1 (5 bases). CDR1 GTSNPN and CDR2 SVGIG come from the germline V gene (reference sequence). This CDR3 is 12 amino acids long. V was clipped by 2 bases and J by 4 bases, with 8 bases between them. Looking up the rest from reference TRBV30 and TRBJ1-2 gives the full variable domain: SQTIHQWPATLVQPVGSPLSLECTVEGTSNPNLYWYRQAAGRGLQLLFYSVGIGQISSEVPQNLSASRPQDRQFILSSKKLLLSDSGFYLCAWSFRAYGYTFGSGTRLTVV.

V is TRBV20-1 and J is TRBJ1-1; D is unresolved. The CDR3 consists of 11 residues. Trimming took off 5 bases at V and 4 bases at J, with 8 bases between the two ends. From germline, CDR1 is DFQATT and CDR2 SNEGSKA (reference sequence). The CDR3 reads CSAPGTTEAFF. CDR3 coding DNA: TGCAGTGCTCCGGGTACCACTGAAGCTTTCTTT.

This clone showed up just once. This chain connects TRBV11-3 to TRBJ2-1; perhaps TRBD2 as D (5 bases). The germline CDR1 and CDR2 sequences are SGHNT and YENEEA. V was cut by 1 base and J by 10 bases, with 14 bases left in between. CDR3 length: 14 residues. The DNA of the CDR3 is TGTGCCAGCAGCTTAGGGACTCTGGCGCTCGAGCAGTTCTTC. Protein product: CASSLGTLALEQFF.

V is TRBV10-3 and J is TRBJ1-3, with a weak D call TRBD1 (6 bases). CDR3 length: 15 amino acids. V was cut by 3 bases and J by 0 bases, with 9 bases left in between. Germline lookup yields CDR1 ENHRY and CDR2 SYGVKD. The CDR3 loop reads CAISDGQSSGNTIYF. As DNA, the CDR3 is TGTGCCATCAGTGATGGACAGAGCTCTGGAAACACCATATATTTT.

The chain is built from TRBV6-5 and TRBJ2-5; 7 positions agree with TRBD1. With 11 bases clipped from V and 2 bases from J, the junction kept 8 bases outside the gene matches. This CDR3 contains 13 residues. CDR1 and CDR2 (germline): MNHEY, SVGAGI. This CDR3 reads CAGARDSQETQYF. For the CDR3, the DNA is TGTGCCGGGGCCCGGGACAGTCAAGAGACCCAGTACTTC.

The chain is built from TRBV28 and TRBJ1-4; 8 nucleotides align to TRBD1. Germline assignment: CDR1 MDHEN and CDR2 SYDVKM. This CDR3 contains 15 residues. J gave up 9 bases and V 2 bases, and 8 bases lay outside the gene matches. The CDR3 DNA is TGTGCCAGCAGTTTAGGGGCCTGGACAGGGAAAAAACTGTTTTTT. Translation gives CASSLGAWTGKKLFF.

This rearrangement joins TRBV5-4 to TRBJ1-1; TRBD1 might be the D (6 bases). Trimming took off 2 bases at V and 3 bases at J, with 14 bases between the two ends. The CDR3 runs to 15 residues. Germline-derived CDR1 and CDR2 are SGHNT and YYREEE (reference sequence). As DNA, the CDR3 is TGTGCCAGCAGCTTCTCAGGGGTTGAGGACACTGAAGCTTTCTTT. Residues: CASSFSGVEDTEAFF.

The chain links TRBV24-1 to TRBJ2-3; D is perhaps TRBD2 (6 bases). Germline CDR1 is KGHDR and CDR2 is SFDVKD. The length of the CDR3 is 16 residues. The V gene lost 1 base and the J gene lost 5 bases, with 15 bases spanning the gap. Written as DNA, the CDR3 is TGTGCCACCAGTGATTTAGGGGCGGGAAAGGGAGATACGCAGTATTTT. It is translated as CATSDLGAGKGDTQYF.

This rearrangement joins TRBV7-3 to TRBJ2-2; D unclear. Deletions cut 5 bases from V and 5 bases from J, with 9 bases between. This CDR3 comprises 13 residues. Germline CDR1 reads SGHTA; CDR2 reads FQGTGA. The CDR3 nucleotides are TGTGCCAGCAGCGCCACACAAACCGGGGAGCTGTTTTTT. Residues: CASSATQTGELFF.

This chain connects TRBV6-5 to TRBJ1-2, with 9 bases identical to TRBD1. The CDR3 length is 15 residues. V was pared by 6 bases and J by 5 bases, with 10 bases of the junction left unmatched. The germline CDR1 and CDR2 sequences are MNHEY and SVGAGI. The CDR3 DNA follows: TGTGCCAGCAGCTCCCTAAGGACAGGGGATTATGGCTACACCTTC. Its translation is CASSSLRTGDYGYTF.

The gene calls are TRBV28 and TRBJ1-4, with D tentatively TRBD1 (6 bases). CDR3 length: 14 amino acids. CDR1 is MDHEN, CDR2 SYDVKM, per germline. V lost 5 bases, J lost 4 bases, and 11 bases lay in between. Here the CDR3 DNA reads TGTGCCAGCAGTCCGGGAGGGGGTAATGAAAAACTGTTTTTT. It is translated as CASSPGGGNEKLFF.

The V gene is TRBV28, the J gene TRBJ2-5, with 7 bases fitting TRBD1. CDR1 is MDHEN, CDR2 SYDVKM, per germline. The CDR3 has 12 residues. J was trimmed by 5 bases and V by 5 bases; bases with no gene match: 2. The CDR3 loop is CASSIGGETQYF. The CDR3 coding sequence is TGTGCCAGCAGTATAGGGGGCGAGACCCAGTACTTC.

This sequence joins TRBV7-9 and TRBJ1-2, with TRBD1 matching over 9 bases. The junction had 2 bases not matched to a gene; V was cut back by 1 base and J by 2 bases. Germline values: CDR1 SEHNR, CDR2 FQNEAQ (reference sequence). This CDR3 is built from 15 residues. The CDR3: CASSLDRGQNYGYTF. The CDR3 DNA reads TGTGCCAGCAGCTTAGACAGGGGGCAAAACTATGGCTACACCTTC.

The chain joins TRBV24-1 to TRBJ2-2; perhaps TRBD1 as D (5 bases). V gave up 9 bases and J gave up 2 bases, with 12 bases separating them. The V gene's germline CDR1 is KGHDR and CDR2 SFDVKD. This CDR3 region has 14 residues. The CDR3 DNA reads as TGTGCCACCGGGGCGGAAACCAACACCGGGGAGCTGTTTTTT. It translates to CATGAETNTGELFF.

J is TRBJ1-1 and V is TRBV28; D uncertain. The V gene lost 5 bases and the J gene lost 0 bases, with 10 bases spanning the gap. The CDR3 extends over 14 amino acids. The germline V gene encodes CDR1 MDHEN and CDR2 SYDVKM. The CDR3 loop reads CASSDGVMNTEAFF. In DNA, the CDR3 is TGTGCCAGCAGTGACGGGGTCATGAACACTGAAGCTTTCTTT.